Listed below are T cell receptor beta chains from one sample, sequenced in a study of blood T cell repertoires in COVID-19. Profiled with immunoSEQ multiplex PCR; TCRdb holds only in-frame clones, not every one. Among about 180,000 clones listed, about 80% were seen once. Sequenced: PBMCs or T cells enriched from blood (not recorded which). These receptors all come from a man between 60 and 75 years old who had been exposed to COVID-19. Both conserved end residues are part of each CDR3. Fields, in order: CDR3 length, D gene, V gene, clone size, J gene, CDR3 protein, CDR3 DNA. The D gene is left open where the match is weak. A clone size is listed for some rows: how often the clone was seen (once, few, many), or a class if it is expanded.

len: 13; d_gene: -; v_gene: TRBV6-5; abundance: once; j_gene: TRBJ2-1; CDR3aa: CASSYSRDNEQFF; CDR3nt: TGTGCCAGCAGTTACTCGAGAGATAATGAGCAGTTCTTC
len: 17; d_gene: TRBD2; v_gene: TRBV4-2; abundance: -; j_gene: TRBJ2-7; CDR3aa: CASSHLPGTSDNYEQYF; CDR3nt: TGTGCCAGCAGCCACTTACCTGGGACTAGCGATAACTACGAGCAGTACTTC
len: 14; d_gene: -; v_gene: TRBV5-1; abundance: -; j_gene: TRBJ1-4; CDR3aa: CASSADRENEKLFF; CDR3nt: TGCGCCAGCAGCGCGGACAGAGAAAATGAAAAACTGTTTTTT
len: 15; d_gene: -; v_gene: TRBV7-3; abundance: few; j_gene: TRBJ1-2; CDR3aa: CASSPGRGPGYGYTF; CDR3nt: TGTGCCAGCAGCCCCGGGCGGGGGCCAGGCTATGGCTACACCTTC
len: 15; d_gene: -; v_gene: TRBV9; abundance: -; j_gene: TRBJ2-7; CDR3aa: CASSPGHKSSYEQYF; CDR3nt: TGTGCCAGCAGCCCCGGACATAAGAGCTCCTACGAGCAGTACTTC
len: 13; d_gene: -; v_gene: TRBV7-8; abundance: -; j_gene: TRBJ1-2; CDR3aa: CASSTRQFYGYTF; CDR3nt: TGTGCCAGCAGCACCCGACAGTTCTATGGCTACACCTTC
len: 14; d_gene: -; v_gene: TRBV10-3; abundance: -; j_gene: TRBJ1-1; CDR3aa: CAISGYRSNTEAFF; CDR3nt: TGTGCCATCAGTGGATACAGGTCTAACACTGAAGCTTTCTTT
len: 21; d_gene: -; v_gene: TRBV6-2/TRBV6-3; abundance: many; j_gene: TRBJ2-1; CDR3aa: CASSLWVGRGSSISSYNEQFF; CDR3nt: TGTGCCAGCAGCCTGTGGGTAGGTCGCGGATCCTCAATAAGCTCCTACAATGAGCAGTTCTTC
len: 16; d_gene: TRBD2; v_gene: TRBV7-2; abundance: -; j_gene: TRBJ2-3; CDR3aa: CASSSPTSRYTDTQYF; CDR3nt: TGTGCCAGCAGCTCCCCGACTAGCCGTTACACAGATACGCAGTATTTT
len: 14; d_gene: -; v_gene: TRBV11-3; abundance: -; j_gene: TRBJ1-1; CDR3aa: CASSPGRLNTEAFF; CDR3nt: TGTGCCAGCAGCCCCGGCAGGCTGAACACTGAAGCTTTCTTT
len: 15; d_gene: -; v_gene: TRBV30; abundance: -; j_gene: TRBJ1-1; CDR3aa: CAWSVLGWGDTEAFF; CDR3nt: TGTGCCTGGAGTGTACTGGGGTGGGGGGACACTGAAGCTTTCTTT
len: 15; d_gene: TRBD2; v_gene: TRBV27; abundance: few; j_gene: TRBJ2-7; CDR3aa: CASSSLAGGLGEQYF; CDR3nt: TGTGCCAGCAGTTCGCTAGCGGGAGGGCTTGGGGAGCAGTACTTC
len: 15; d_gene: TRBD2; v_gene: TRBV9; abundance: -; j_gene: TRBJ2-3; CDR3aa: CASTLAGVGRDTQYF; CDR3nt: TGTGCCAGCACACTAGCGGGAGTGGGGAGAGATACGCAGTATTTT
len: 14; d_gene: TRBD1; v_gene: TRBV5-4; abundance: once; j_gene: TRBJ2-7; CDR3aa: CASTPGQGRYEQYF; CDR3nt: TGTGCCAGCACGCCGGGACAGGGACGCTACGAGCAGTACTTC